These T cell receptor beta chains were read from a single sample in a study of T cell responses to AZD1222 COVID-19 vaccine. Assay used: immunoSEQ multiplex PCR; TCRdb lists only in-frame clones, some missing. The sample has about 110,000 clones, roughly 87% seen once. Sequenced material: peripheral blood, taken on day 0 of AZD1222 vaccination. The origin of the receptors is an adult in good health. CDR3s include the opening cysteine and the closing phenylalanine or tryptophan.

CDR3 length	V gene	J gene	CDR3 protein
15	TRBV28	TRBJ1-1	CASSLGGRMNTEAFF
17	TRBV7-9	TRBJ1-5	CASSLALSGTSNQPQHF
13	TRBV12-3/TRBV12-4	TRBJ2-3	CASSLIPRDTQYF
16	TRBV9	TRBJ2-1	CASSVRGDSTYNEQFF
15	TRBV19	TRBJ1-1	CATKHGTGMNTEAFF
14	TRBV5-1	TRBJ2-1	CASSSDRVGDEQFF
18	TRBV19	TRBJ1-4	CASSIVRGTVRPNEKLFF
16	TRBV7-3	TRBJ2-1	CASSLIRASGSNEQFF
15	TRBV18	TRBJ1-4	CASSPLGQGGEKLFF
12	TRBV6-2/TRBV6-3	TRBJ2-5	CASSYQGATQYF
14	TRBV3-1/TRBV3-2	TRBJ1-2	CASRRDSWFHGYTF
14	TRBV4-1	TRBJ1-1	CASSQGGQTAEAFF
13	TRBV12-3/TRBV12-4	TRBJ2-3	CASSYLAQDTQYF
14	TRBV19	TRBJ1-1	CASSIIEFGTEAFF
14	TRBV27	TRBJ2-6	CASRFTTGANVLTF
15	TRBV5-4	TRBJ1-6	CASSSRDMDRGTLHF
12	TRBV12-3/TRBV12-4	TRBJ2-1	CASSLNPGVRFF
14	TRBV5-1	TRBJ2-3	CASSSGGNPDTQYF
15	TRBV27	TRBJ2-2	CASRRDVSNTGELFF
16	TRBV7-7	TRBJ2-1	CASSLLAGGQGDEQFF
13	TRBV2	TRBJ2-1	CASSGPGGTEQFF
10	TRBV29-1	TRBJ2-7	CSVTGEEPYF
16	TRBV7-9	TRBJ1-2	CASSPPMTTPVDGYTF
14	TRBV5-1	TRBJ1-4	CASSSGITDEKLFF
16	TRBV4-3	TRBJ2-7	CASSHNSGTQTYEQYF
14	TRBV29-1	TRBJ2-1	CSVAGLAGSVEQFF
13	TRBV15	TRBJ1-2	CATSKSTPYGYTF
17	TRBV6-6	TRBJ2-1	CASSQRVTRTGVHEQFF
12	TRBV5-5	TRBJ1-2	CASSLDRAGYTF
13	TRBV30	TRBJ2-3	CAWKVGGTDTQYF
17	TRBV7-9	TRBJ2-5	CASSPTRLAGKTRDQYF
16	TRBV5-1	TRBJ1-3	CASSPQGVGGGNTIYF
15	TRBV3-1/TRBV3-2	TRBJ2-1	CASSPSGLADNEQFF
13	TRBV18	TRBJ2-3	CASSDSIADTQYF
12	TRBV20-1	TRBJ2-1	CSASEVYNEQFF
18	TRBV24-1	TRBJ1-2	CATSDHSPGQGKNYGYTF
14	TRBV19	TRBJ2-3	CASSSGGTPDTQYF
14	TRBV5-4	TRBJ1-4	CASSLQGAAEKLFF
15	TRBV7-2	TRBJ2-1	CASSPGQSRDNEQFF
16	TRBV10-3	TRBJ2-2	CAIRNQSGASTGELFF
13	TRBV6-2/TRBV6-3	TRBJ1-2	CASSYPDSYGYTF
14	TRBV19	TRBJ2-7	CASTAGTLSDEQYF
15	TRBV7-3	TRBJ2-3	CASSLRGASTDTQYF
17	TRBV19	TRBJ1-5	CASSIWVGQGSDQPQHF
16	TRBV7-8	TRBJ2-2	CASSSSGDRVTGELFF
13	TRBV5-6	TRBJ1-3	CASSLGVGNTIYF
14	TRBV18	TRBJ2-2	CASRVRTNTGELFF
16	TRBV10-3	TRBJ2-5	CATSNSGGAVQETQYF